The 5 T cell receptor beta chains reported below all come from one sample, sequenced in a study of CD8 T cells in Susac syndrome. Random hexamers were used to reverse transcribe an amount of about 0.45 to 1 ug RNA. One entry per CDR3 protein, called by TCRdb with MiXCR from the immunoSEQ multiplex PCR reads. The data show under 200,000 distinct CDR3 sequences, roughly 94% seen once. The material sequenced was CD4+ T cells from PBMCs. The receptors here all came from a human donor in good health.

The CDR3 DNA sequence: TGCAGCGTTGAAACCCGACAGGGGCGAATCACAGATACGCAGTATTTT. Protein sequence: CSVETRQGRITDTQYF. This chain uses TRBV29-1 with TRBJ2-3, with 8 bases matching TRBD1. This CDR3 has 16 amino acids. V shed 2 bases and J 2 bases; nucleotides not matched to a gene: 9. CDR1 and CDR2 from the germline V gene are SQVTM and ANQGSEA.

The V call is TRBV18, the J call TRBJ2-7; D unresolved. Deletions cut 3 bases from V and 4 bases from J, with 10 bases between. There are 13 residues in the CDR3. Germline CDR1 reads KGHSH; CDR2 reads LQKENI. In DNA, the CDR3 is TGTGCCAGCTCACCGGATAGCTTATACGAGCAGTACGTC. Its protein is CASSPDSLYEQYV.

The V call is TRBV9, the J call TRBJ2-1; 11 nucleotides line up with TRBD1. Trimming cost V 2 bases and J 7 bases; bases outside gene matches: 8. CDR1 is SGDLS and CDR2 is YYNGEE in the germline V gene. The length of the CDR3 is 16 residues. CDR3 protein: CASSVTPDRGHNEQFF. The CDR3 nucleotides read TGTGCCAGCAGCGTCACCCCGGACAGGGGGCATAATGAGCAGTTCTTC.

This chain connects TRBV6-5 to TRBJ1-2; 9 nucleotides agree with TRBD1. This CDR3 contains 13 residues. Germline V gives CDR1 MNHEY, CDR2 SVGAGI. Trimming took 5 bases from V and 4 from J; bases not matched to a gene: 2. CDR3 sequence (DNA): TGTGCCAGCAGTGGGGGACAGGGCTATGGCTACACCTTC. It specifies CASSGGQGYGYTF.

This chain links TRBV29-1 with TRBJ2-7, with 7 bases fitting TRBD1. The CDR3 consists of 14 residues. From germline, CDR1 is SQVTM and CDR2 ANQGSEA. With 4 bases clipped from V and 9 bases from J, the junction kept 15 bases outside the gene matches. Here the CDR3 DNA reads TGCAGCGTTGCGACAGGGTCTAGGATAGAGGGGCAGTACTTC. This encodes CSVATGSRIEGQYF.